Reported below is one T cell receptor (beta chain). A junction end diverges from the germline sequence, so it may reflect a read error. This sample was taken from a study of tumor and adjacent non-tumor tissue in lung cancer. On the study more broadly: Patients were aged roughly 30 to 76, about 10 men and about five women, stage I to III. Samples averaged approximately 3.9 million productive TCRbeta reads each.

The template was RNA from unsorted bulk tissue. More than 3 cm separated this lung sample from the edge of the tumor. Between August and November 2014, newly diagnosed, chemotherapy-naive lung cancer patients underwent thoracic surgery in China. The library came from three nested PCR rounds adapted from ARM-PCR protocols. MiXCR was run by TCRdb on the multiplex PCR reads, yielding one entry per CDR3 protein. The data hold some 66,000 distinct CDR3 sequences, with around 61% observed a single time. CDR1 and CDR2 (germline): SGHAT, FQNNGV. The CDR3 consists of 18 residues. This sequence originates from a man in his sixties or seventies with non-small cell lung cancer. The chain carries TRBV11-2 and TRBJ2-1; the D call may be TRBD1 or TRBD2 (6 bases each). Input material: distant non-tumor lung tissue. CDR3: CGSNLVGGRQYSYNEQFF. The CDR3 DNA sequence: TGTGGCAGCAACTTAGTAGGGGGGAGGCAGTACTCCTACAATGAGCAGTTCTTC. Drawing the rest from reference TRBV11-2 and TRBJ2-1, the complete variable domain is EAGVAQSPRYKIIEKRQSVAFWCNPISGHATLYWYQQILGQGPKLLIQFQNNGVVDDSQLPKDRFSAERLKGVDSTLKIQPAKLEDSAVYLCGSNLVGGRQYSYNEQFFGPGTRLTVL.